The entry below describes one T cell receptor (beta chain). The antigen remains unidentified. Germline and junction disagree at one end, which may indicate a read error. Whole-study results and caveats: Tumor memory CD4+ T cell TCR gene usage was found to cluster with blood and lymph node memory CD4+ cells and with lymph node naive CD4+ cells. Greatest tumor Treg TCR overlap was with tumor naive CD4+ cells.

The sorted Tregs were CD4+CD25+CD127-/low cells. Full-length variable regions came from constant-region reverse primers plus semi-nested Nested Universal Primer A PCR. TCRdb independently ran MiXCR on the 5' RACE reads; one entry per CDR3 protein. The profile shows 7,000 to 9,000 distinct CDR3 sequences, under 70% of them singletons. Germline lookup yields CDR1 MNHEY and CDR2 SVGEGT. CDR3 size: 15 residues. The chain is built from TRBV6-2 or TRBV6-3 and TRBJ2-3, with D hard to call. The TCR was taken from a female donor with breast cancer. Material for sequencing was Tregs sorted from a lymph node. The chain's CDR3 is CASSYSGAATDTQYF. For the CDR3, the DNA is TGTGCCAGCAGTTACTCGGGCGCGGCCACAGACACGCAGTATTTT.